This T cell receptor (beta chain) was identified in a study of shared clonotypes between healthy human individuals. Study context: A few men and two women, aged 18 to 49, were donors.

Only CD45RO-negative cells positively selected for CCR7 counted as naive CD8 cells, so terminally differentiated effector memory CD45RA+ cells were excluded. Each donor was a Caucasian adult residing in Nashville, Tennessee. Profiled with immunoSEQ multiplex PCR; TCRdb holds only in-frame clones, not every one. The sample has some 2 million clones; roughly 94% are singletons. From germline, CDR1 is MNHNS and CDR2 SASEGT. Losses at the gene ends were 0 bases for V and 8 bases for J; bases not matched to a gene: 11. CDR3 length equals 16 residues. The chain links TRBV6-1 to TRBJ1-2; 8 bases align to TRBD1. This clonotype was sampled from a man aged 18 to 29 in good health. Sequenced material: naive CD8+ T cells sorted from blood. Written as DNA, the CDR3 is TGTGCCAGCAGTGAAGCTATGGACGGGACAGGTGGGGGCTACACCTTC. Protein product: CASSEAMDGTGGGYTF.